Following are 20 T cell receptor beta chains from one sample sequenced in a study of CD8 T cells in ankylosing spondylitis. Each CDR3 protein gets one entry after TCRdb re-called the 5' RACE reads with MiXCR. The top ten clones hold 0.45% to 0.6% of a sample with hundreds of thousands of distinct CDR3 sequences, 10% to 15% of them seen once. The study, taken as a whole, reports: Characteristic of ankylosing spondylitis blood, it appeared, was a TCR beta motif comprising several highly homologous variants.

These TCRs' antigens remain unknown. The source material was blood, either unsorted or a sorted T cell fraction (not recorded which). The receptor source for this set is a male donor with ankylosing spondylitis.

CDR3 in DNA: TGTGCCAGCAGCCCTCATCCGGGACTAGATGGTGACAGCACAGATACGCAGTATTTT. Translating gives CASSPHPGLDGDSTDTQYF. The chain has TRBV9 and TRBJ2-3, with 8 bases fitting TRBD2. V trimming: 4 bases; J trimming: 0 bases; junction bases outside the gene matches: 16. In germline, CDR1 is SGDLS, CDR2 YYNGEE. This CDR3 is 19 amino acids long.

This clonotype was observed a handful of times. CDR3 residues: CASSLAGIEYGYTF. In DNA, the CDR3 is TGTGCCAGCAGCTTAGCGGGTATAGAATATGGCTACACCTTC. The chain is built from TRBV7-9 and TRBJ1-2, with unresolved D. V lost 0 bases and J 5 bases, leaving 10 bases between the germline ends. The CDR3 sequence is 14 residues long. In germline, CDR1 is SEHNR, CDR2 FQNEAQ (reference sequence).

The table lists this clonotype with a few counts. The gene calls are TRBV6-1 and TRBJ1-2, with TRBD1 as a possible D gene (5 bases). CDR1 MNHNS and CDR2 SASEGT come from the germline V gene. The CDR3 has 14 residues. The ends were cut back, 6 bases at V and 4 bases at J, with 15 bases in the middle. The CDR3 region is CASSPAGAGYGYTF. In DNA form, the CDR3 reads TGTGCCAGCAGCCCGGCCGGGGCGGGCTATGGCTACACCTTC.

The rearrangement links TRBV10-3 to TRBJ1-5, with 8 nucleotides matching TRBD1. The V gene's germline CDR1 is ENHRY and CDR2 SYGVKD. The CDR3 sequence is 12 residues long. V gave up 8 bases and J gave up 3 bases; unmatched junction bases: 0. CDR3 nucleotide sequence: TGTGCCATCCAGGGGGCCAATCAGCCCCAGCATTTT. Translation gives CAIQGANQPQHF.

This clonotype was seen a few times. The CDR3 protein is CASSPPARPNYGYTF. In DNA form, the CDR3 reads TGTGCCAGCAGCCCGCCGGCGAGGCCAAACTATGGCTACACCTTC. The gene calls are TRBV7-2 and TRBJ1-2; the D is unclear. V lost 5 bases to trimming and J lost 2 bases, with 15 bases between them. This CDR3 spans 15 amino acids. CDR1 SGHTA and CDR2 FQGNSA come from the germline V gene.

The rearrangement joins TRBV15 to TRBJ2-5; 8 positions agree with TRBD1. CDR1 LNHNV and CDR2 YYDKDF come from the germline V gene (reference sequence). The CDR3 has 14 residues. V shed 2 bases and J 4 bases; nucleotides not matched to a gene: 3. CDR3 bases: TGTGCCACCAGCAGAACCGGGACAGGAGAGACCCAGTACTTC. Translated: CATSRTGTGETQYF.

The table lists this clonotype with many counts. The CDR3 here is CASSYGGTGVYEQYF. CDR3 DNA: TGTGCCAGCAGTTACGGTGGGACAGGGGTCTACGAGCAGTACTTC. The chain carries TRBV6-5 and TRBJ2-7; 10 bases are a match to TRBD1. J lost 3 bases, V lost 2 bases, and 4 bases had no gene match. The CDR3 has 15 residues. Germline V gene sequence: CDR1 MNHEY, CDR2 SVGAGI.

This sequence joins TRBV2 and TRBJ1-5; 12 nucleotides align to TRBD1. The length of the CDR3 is 15 residues. Germline lookup yields CDR1 SNHLY and CDR2 FYNNEI. The trim removed 6 bases at V and 5 bases at J, leaving 5 bases unmatched. CDR3 DNA: TGTGCCAGCAGAGCGGGACAGGGGGCTTATCAGCCCCAGCATTTT. Translating gives CASRAGQGAYQPQHF.

This clonotype has more than one count but fewer than ten. V usage is TRBV28 and J usage is TRBJ2-1; TRBD1 matches at 12 bases. Germline lookup yields CDR1 MDHEN and CDR2 SYDVKM. With 2 bases clipped from V and 8 bases from J, the junction kept 4 bases outside the gene matches. This CDR3 contains 15 residues. The CDR3: CASSLAGTGGDEQFF. The DNA of the CDR3 is TGTGCCAGCAGTTTAGCCGGGACAGGGGGCGATGAGCAGTTCTTC.

This clonotype was detected ten times or more. The chain employs TRBV7-2 and TRBJ2-7, with D perhaps matching TRBD1 (6 bases). The CDR3 has 15 amino acids. Germline V gene sequence: CDR1 SGHTA, CDR2 FQGNSA. V lost 2 bases to trimming and J lost 3 bases, with 14 bases between them. Here the CDR3 reads CASSLSPGTLYEQYF. CDR3 in DNA: TGTGCCAGCAGCTTAAGTCCAGGGACACTCTACGAGCAGTACTTC.

This clonotype was detected once. This sequence joins TRBV19 and TRBJ1-1; D is undetermined. This CDR3 is built from 14 residues. Looked up from germline, CDR1 is LNHDA and CDR2 is SQIVND (reference sequence). With 3 bases removed from V and 1 base from J, the gap between germline ends came to 9 bases. The CDR3 DNA sequence: TGTGCCAGTAGTATTCAACCGGGGAACACTGAAGCTTTCTTT. Translated, it gives CASSIQPGNTEAFF.

Only a few counts were recorded for this clonotype. V and J are TRBV9 and TRBJ1-6, with D uncertain. V lost 0 bases to trimming and J lost 6 bases, with 10 bases between them. The CDR3 consists of 15 residues. Germline-derived CDR1 and CDR2 are SGDLS and YYNGEE. The CDR3 DNA sequence: TGTGCCAGCAGCGTAGATTCACGGAGTAATTCACCCCTCCACTTT. The encoded protein is CASSVDSRSNSPLHF.

This clonotype was picked up many times. J is TRBJ2-2 and V is TRBV29-1; D tentatively fits TRBD1 or TRBD2 (5 bases each). The CDR3 loop spans 14 amino acids. The germline V and J ends were trimmed by 4 bases and 4 bases, with 13 bases remaining between them. CDR1 and CDR2 (germline): SQVTM, ANQGSEA. This CDR3 is CSVGGPQFTGELFF. The DNA of the CDR3 is TGCAGCGTTGGGGGACCCCAGTTCACCGGGGAGCTGTTTTTT.

The chain employs TRBV28 and TRBJ2-1, with 7 bases aligning to TRBD2. V was pared by 5 bases and J by 6 bases, with 28 bases of the junction left unmatched. The CDR3 consists of 21 residues. The V gene's germline CDR1 is MDHEN and CDR2 SYDVKM. CDR3 sequence (DNA): TGTGCCAGCAGTCCACCCCTACTAGCGCCGAGGCCAAGCGGGAATGGCAATGAGCAGTTCTTC. The encoded protein is CASSPPLLAPRPSGNGNEQFF.

The chain combines TRBV20-1 with TRBJ1-5; possible D gene TRBD1, 5 bases. This CDR3 region has 15 residues. Per germline, CDR1 DFQATT and CDR2 SNEGSKA (reference sequence). The V end was cut by 6 bases, the J end by 5 bases, with 20 bases between. DNA for the CDR3: TGCAGTGCGAAATTACTCGGGACGTGGGATCAGCCCCAGCATTTT. Amino acids: CSAKLLGTWDQPQHF.

This clonotype was seen a handful of times. J is TRBJ2-7 and V is TRBV28, with a tentative D call TRBD2 (6 bases). This CDR3 has 16 amino acids. Germline values: CDR1 MDHEN, CDR2 SYDVKM. Trimming pared 6 bases from V and 6 bases from J, leaving 24 bases between. Here the CDR3 reads CASRPNPGGTFGEQYF. Written as DNA, the CDR3 is TGTGCCAGCAGACCGAACCCAGGCGGGACCTTCGGCGAGCAGTACTTC.

The chain joins TRBV29-1 to TRBJ2-5, with D possibly TRBD1 on 5 matching bases. Germline CDR1 reads SQVTM; CDR2 reads ANQGSEA. V lost 5 bases, J lost 4 bases, and 11 bases lay in between. The CDR3 has 12 residues. The CDR3 DNA follows: TGCAGCGTTACACCAGGGATAGAGACCCAGTACTTC. This encodes CSVTPGIETQYF.

This clonotype was recorded a few times. The chain recombines TRBV20-1 with TRBJ2-1, with 9 bases aligning to TRBD2. The germline CDR1 and CDR2 sequences are DFQATT and SNEGSKA (reference sequence). The CDR3 extends over 18 amino acids. J was trimmed by 7 bases and V by 0 bases; bases with no gene match: 16. The chain's CDR3 is CSARDFGPGAGGPNEQFF. Written as DNA, the CDR3 is TGCAGTGCTAGAGATTTTGGGCCTGGTGCGGGAGGGCCGAATGAGCAGTTCTTC.

About this clonotype itself: Relative to the germline gene, one junction end is altered; a read error may explain this. The chain couples TRBV5-6 to TRBJ1-1; maybe TRBD1 (6 bases). Looked up from germline, CDR1 is SGHDT and CDR2 is YYEEEE. CDR3 length equals 15 residues. The CDR3 region has the DNA TGTGCCAACAGCTTGACAGGAGGGAAACTCACTGAAGCTTTCTTT. Translated, it gives CANSLTGGKLTEAFF.

This clonotype has ten or more counts. The chain has TRBV12-3 or TRBV12-4 and TRBJ1-1; TRBD1 is a possible D gene (6 bases). This CDR3 region has 13 residues. V was shortened by 10 bases and J by 1 base, with 13 bases between the two germline ends. The CDR3 region has the DNA TGTGCCACCCAGGGACAATCGAACACTGAAGCTTTCTTT. This codes for CATQGQSNTEAFF.